Listed below are T cell receptor beta chains from one sample, sequenced in a study of blood T cell repertoires in COVID-19. Sequencing was performed with immunoSEQ multiplex PCR; in TCRdb, only in-frame clones are kept and a portion is missing. The sample lists tens of thousands of clones; more than 75% were seen once. Sequencing input: peripheral blood. Receptors originate from a woman at least 80 years old with acute or convalescent COVID-19. CDR3s include the opening cysteine and the closing phenylalanine or tryptophan. D genes are given only for firm matches. The size entry is marked missing in some rows and otherwise reads once, few, many or a size class.

TRBV5-6	TRBJ2-7	once	NA	TGTGCCAGCAGCTCGGGACATGCCTGGGGGTACGAGCAGTACTTC	CASSSGHAWGYEQYF
TRBV3-1/TRBV3-2	TRBJ1-6	NA	NA	TGTGCCAGCAGCCCTGACAGCGATTCACCCCTCCACTTT	CASSPDSDSPLHF
TRBV5-1	TRBJ2-7	NA	NA	TGCGCCAGCAGCTATGTGGGGAGTGGTAACGAGCAGTACTTC	CASSYVGSGNEQYF
TRBV5-1	TRBJ2-1	NA	TRBD2	TGCGCCAGCAGCTCTCTCCCTAGCGGGAGGCACAATGAGCAGTTCTTC	CASSSLPSGRHNEQFF
TRBV5-4	TRBJ1-1	NA	NA	TGTGCCAGCAGCTTTCAGGACACTGAAGCTTTCTTT	CASSFQDTEAFF
TRBV11-2	TRBJ2-1	NA	TRBD2	TGTGCCAGCAGCTTCTCGACTAGCGGCCGTAGCTCCTACAATGAGCAGTTCTTC	CASSFSTSGRSSYNEQFF
TRBV27	TRBJ2-1	once	TRBD2	TGTGCCAGCAGTTTATCGACTCCCTGGGGGGGACTAGCGGGGAGCTCCTACAATGAGCAGTTCTTC	CASSLSTPWGGLAGSSYNEQFF
TRBV6-2/TRBV6-3	TRBJ2-3	NA	TRBD2	TGTGCCAGCAGTTACGACCGACTAGCGGGGAGCACAGATACGCAGTATTTT	CASSYDRLAGSTDTQYF
TRBV10-3	TRBJ1-3	NA	NA	TGTGCCATCAGTCCGGGGGGATCTGGAAACACCATATATTTT	CAISPGGSGNTIYF
TRBV27	TRBJ2-1	NA	TRBD2	TGTGCCAGCAGTTTATTGGGCGGGGGGTTAAACAATGAGCAGTTCTTC	CASSLLGGGLNNEQFF
TRBV4-1	TRBJ2-2	NA	NA	TGCGCCAGCAGCCAAGATCGCAGGCAAGCGGGCACCGGGGAGCTGTTTTTT	CASSQDRRQAGTGELFF
TRBV5-4	TRBJ2-2	NA	NA	TGTGCCAGCAGCTCAGGAACCGGGGAGCTGTTTTTT	CASSSGTGELFF
TRBV7-2	TRBJ2-3	NA	TRBD2	TGTGCCAGCAGCCCCCGACTAGCGGGAGTTCCAGATACGCAGTATTTT	CASSPRLAGVPDTQYF
TRBV2	TRBJ1-6	NA	NA	TGTGCCAGCAGTGAAACTCAGGGGATAGTTTCACCCCTCCACTTT	CASSETQGIVSPLHF
TRBV7-9	TRBJ1-4	NA	NA	TGTGCCAGCAGCCGCCAGGGACACCCTAATGAAAAACTGTTTTTT	CASSRQGHPNEKLFF
TRBV2	TRBJ1-4	NA	NA	TGTGCCAGCAGCGCTCGGGGGGGGCAGGGAGAAAAACTGTTTTTT	CASSARGGQGEKLFF
TRBV6-1	TRBJ1-5	few	NA	TGTGCCAGCAGTGAATCCACAGGGCCGCTTTGGCCCCAGCATTTT	CASSESTGPLWPQHF
TRBV7-6	TRBJ1-2	NA	NA	TGTGCCAGCAGCTCAATCCCACTAACTACAGGGACCAACTATGGCTACACCTTC	CASSSIPLTTGTNYGYTF
TRBV19	TRBJ2-5	once	TRBD2	TGTGCCAGTAGTATAGGGGGCGGGAGGGCCGGGGAGACCCAGTACTTC	CASSIGGGRAGETQYF
TRBV27	TRBJ1-2	NA	NA	TGTGCCAGCAGTTTATGGCCAGACTATGGCTACACCTTC	CASSLWPDYGYTF
TRBV10-3	TRBJ1-2	few	NA	TGTGCCATCAGTGGAAGTATAGTCCGAGGGCCCCTTAACTATGGCTACACCTTC	CAISGSIVRGPLNYGYTF
TRBV7-9	TRBJ1-1	NA	NA	TGTGCCAGCAGCAGTGGACAGCCGAACACTGAAGCTTTCTTT	CASSSGQPNTEAFF
TRBV2	TRBJ1-5	few	TRBD1	TGTGCCAGCAGTCAGGGACAGCGCAATCAGCCCCAGCATTTT	CASSQGQRNQPQHF
TRBV14	TRBJ2-1	few	TRBD1	TGTGCTACCAGGGACAGGGACTACAATGAGCAGTTCTTC	CATRDRDYNEQFF
TRBV2	TRBJ1-2	NA	TRBD1	TGTGCCAGAGGACAGGGGTGGTATGGCTACACCTTC	CARGQGWYGYTF
TRBV7-3	TRBJ2-1	NA	TRBD2	TGTGCCAGCAGCTCGGAGGGGATAGCGGGAGGTTTGCAGTTCTTC	CASSSEGIAGGLQFF
TRBV19	TRBJ1-2	NA	TRBD1	TGTGCCAGTAGCTACATTACCGGGACAGGCGGGCAAAAGGGTGGCTACACCTTC	CASSYITGTGGQKGGYTF
TRBV30	TRBJ1-1	NA	TRBD1	TGTGCCGGAAGGGGGACAGGCGGCACTGAAGCTTTCTTT	CAGRGTGGTEAFF
TRBV6-4	TRBJ1-6	NA	TRBD1	TGTGCCAGCAGTATAGGACAGGATTCACCCCTCCACTTT	CASSIGQDSPLHF
TRBV25-1	TRBJ1-1	NA	TRBD1	TGTGCCAGCACCGGGACAGGGTTCTACACTGAAGCTTTCTTT	CASTGTGFYTEAFF
TRBV20-1	TRBJ2-5	NA	TRBD2	TGCAGTGCTAGTCGCGCGGGGGGGCGTTGGGAGACCCAGTACTTC	CSASRAGGRWETQYF
TRBV5-1	TRBJ1-5	NA	TRBD1	TGCGCCAGCAGGTTAGACAGGGAGAATCAGCCCCAGCATTTT	CASRLDRENQPQHF
TRBV19	TRBJ1-2	NA	TRBD1	TGTGCCAGTAGTACGCACCGGGACAGGGGAATTCGATCCTATGGCTACACCTTC	CASSTHRDRGIRSYGYTF
TRBV1	TRBJ1-1	NA	NA	TGCACCAGCAGCCATGAGTCCGGGACAGGGTGCGACACTGAAGCTTTCTTT	CTSSHESGTGCDTEAFF
TRBV4-2	TRBJ1-2	NA	NA	TGTGCCAGCAGCCCTGGTCAGGACTATGGCTACACCTTC	CASSPGQDYGYTF
TRBV2	TRBJ1-3	NA	NA	TGTGCCAGCGGCGGTGCCCTCTCTGGAAACACCATATATTTT	CASGGALSGNTIYF
TRBV7-9	TRBJ2-2	few	TRBD2	TGTGCCAGCAGGGCCGGGACTAGCGGCACCGGGGAGCTGTTTTTT	CASRAGTSGTGELFF
TRBV18	TRBJ1-2	NA	NA	TGTGCCAGCTCACCCACCGCCGACACAGCTAACTATGGCTACACCTTC	CASSPTADTANYGYTF
TRBV5-1	TRBJ2-7	once	NA	TGCGCCAGCAGCTTGGAGGTGGGGCAGGGGCTCTACGAGCAGTACTTC	CASSLEVGQGLYEQYF
TRBV3-1/TRBV3-2	TRBJ1-6	NA	TRBD1	TGTGCCAGCAGCGACAGGGCGAGGAATTCACCCCTCCACTTT	CASSDRARNSPLHF
TRBV28	TRBJ1-2	NA	TRBD1	TGTGCCAGCAGTTTATTTCAGGACAGGGCCTATGGCTACACCTTC	CASSLFQDRAYGYTF